This is a list of T cell receptor beta chains from one sample in a study of cytotoxic CD8 clonotypes in ibrutinib-treated CLL. Method: immunoSEQ multiplex PCR; TCRdb's copy keeps in-frame clones and lacks some. Among about 130,000 clones listed, about four fifths were seen once. Sequencing was performed on PBMCs, taken after 12 months of ibrutinib treatment. Every receptor here comes from a human donor with chronic lymphocytic leukemia. Each CDR3 is given with its conserved first and last residue. Each record gives: clone size, D gene, J gene, V gene, CDR3 protein, CDR3 DNA. A D gene is named only where the DNA matches it firmly. Clone size, where shown, is once, few, many, or a class for clones that have expanded.

size: NA; D: NA; J: TRBJ2-2; V: TRBV6-5; CDR3: CASSYQRVNTGELFF; DNA: TGTGCCAGCAGTTATCAGCGGGTGAACACCGGGGAGCTGTTTTTT
size: NA; D: NA; J: TRBJ2-2; V: TRBV5-1; CDR3: CASSFRGGTGELFF; DNA: TGCGCCAGCAGCTTCAGGGGAGGCACCGGGGAGCTGTTTTTT
size: NA; D: NA; J: TRBJ1-5; V: TRBV29-1; CDR3: CSVAGIGQPQHF; DNA: TGCAGCGTTGCCGGGATAGGTCAGCCCCAGCATTTT
size: NA; D: NA; J: TRBJ2-7; V: TRBV6-6; CDR3: CASSLRDGTYEQYF; DNA: TGTGCCAGCAGTCTCCGGGACGGGACCTACGAGCAGTACTTC
size: NA; D: NA; J: TRBJ2-7; V: TRBV4-2; CDR3: CASSQAAVREQYF; DNA: TGTGCCAGCAGCCAAGCGGCAGTAAGAGAGCAGTACTTC
size: NA; D: TRBD2; J: TRBJ2-1; V: TRBV11-2; CDR3: CASSQTSGRFNEQFF; DNA: TGTGCCAGCAGCCAGACTAGCGGGAGGTTCAATGAGCAGTTCTTC
size: once; D: TRBD2; J: TRBJ2-7; V: TRBV27; CDR3: CASSSPRLAGDRYEQYF; DNA: TGTGCCAGCAGTTCTCCTCGACTAGCGGGAGATAGGTACGAGCAGTACTTC
size: NA; D: NA; J: TRBJ1-2; V: TRBV11-1; CDR3: CASSLEADSSYTF; DNA: TGTGCCAGCAGCTTAGAAGCCGACTCCTCCTACACCTTC
size: NA; D: NA; J: TRBJ2-1; V: TRBV7-9; CDR3: CAIPPSSVPYNEQFF; DNA: TGTGCAATTCCTCCATCTAGCGTACCCTACAATGAGCAGTTCTTC
size: NA; D: TRBD2; J: TRBJ2-7; V: TRBV11-2; CDR3: CASSLNAGTRQMAYEQYF; DNA: TGTGCCAGCAGCTTAAACGCCGGGACTAGACAAATGGCCTACGAGCAGTACTTC
size: NA; D: NA; J: TRBJ2-7; V: TRBV20-1; CDR3: CSARDWSGEYF; DNA: TGCAGTGCTAGAGATTGGTCCGGAGAGTACTTC
size: NA; D: NA; J: TRBJ1-1; V: TRBV5-6; CDR3: CASSLVPNTEAFF; DNA: TGTGCCAGCAGCTTGGTTCCGAACACTGAAGCTTTCTTT
size: NA; D: TRBD1; J: TRBJ1-1; V: TRBV10-3; CDR3: CAIREQGGVEAFF; DNA: TGTGCCATCAGGGAACAGGGGGGGGTTGAAGCTTTCTTT
size: NA; D: NA; J: TRBJ2-7; V: TRBV4-1; CDR3: CASSQDASYEQYF; DNA: TGCGCCAGCAGCCAAGATGCGAGTTACGAGCAGTACTTC
size: NA; D: TRBD1; J: TRBJ1-2; V: TRBV7-9; CDR3: CASSPRGYGYTF; DNA: TGTGCCAGCAGCCCCAGGGGGTATGGCTACACCTTC
size: once; D: NA; J: TRBJ2-5; V: TRBV28; CDR3: CASSFKWGQETQYF; DNA: TGTGCCAGCAGTTTTAAGTGGGGCCAAGAGACCCAGTACTTC
size: NA; D: NA; J: TRBJ1-3; V: TRBV28; CDR3: CASAGSNTIYF; DNA: TGTGCCAGCGCTGGAAGTAACACCATATATTTT
size: NA; D: TRBD2; J: TRBJ2-7; V: TRBV18; CDR3: CASSPPASGFYEQYF; DNA: TGTGCCAGCTCACCACCGGCTAGCGGGTTCTACGAGCAGTACTTC
size: many; D: TRBD1; J: TRBJ1-1; V: TRBV19; CDR3: CASSMRDRVGEAFF; DNA: TGTGCCAGTAGTATGAGGGACAGGGTCGGTGAAGCTTTCTTT
size: NA; D: NA; J: TRBJ1-5; V: TRBV27; CDR3: CASRPGVGNQPQHF; DNA: TGTGCCAGCAGGCCAGGGGTAGGCAATCAGCCCCAGCATTTT
size: NA; D: NA; J: TRBJ2-7; V: TRBV27; CDR3: CASYQNQYEQYF; DNA: TGTGCCAGCTATCAAAATCAGTACGAGCAGTACTTC
size: NA; D: NA; J: TRBJ1-1; V: TRBV6-6; CDR3: CASSTRSRLNTEAFF; DNA: TGTGCCAGCAGCACCCGGTCCCGGCTGAACACTGAAGCTTTCTTT
size: NA; D: NA; J: TRBJ2-3; V: TRBV7-2; CDR3: CASSLDYQTDTQYF; DNA: TGTGCCAGCAGCTTAGACTACCAAACAGATACGCAGTATTTT
size: NA; D: TRBD2; J: TRBJ2-7; V: TRBV25-1; CDR3: CASSGPGLGRYEQYF; DNA: TGTGCCAGCAGTGGCCCGGGACTAGGACGCTACGAGCAGTACTTC
size: once; D: NA; J: TRBJ2-3; V: TRBV7-3; CDR3: CASSTTPGRFTDTQYF; DNA: TGTGCCAGCAGCACGACTCCGGGACGGTTCACAGATACGCAGTATTTT
size: few; D: NA; J: TRBJ2-3; V: TRBV7-3; CDR3: CASSLGVQGSTDTQYF; DNA: TGTGCCAGCAGCTTAGGGGTCCAGGGTAGCACAGATACGCAGTATTTT
size: NA; D: TRBD1; J: TRBJ2-7; V: TRBV29-1; CDR3: CSVVWTGWRYEQYF; DNA: TGCAGCGTTGTTTGGACAGGGTGGCGCTACGAGCAGTACTTC
size: NA; D: TRBD1; J: TRBJ1-5; V: TRBV7-8; CDR3: CASSLQGDQPQHF; DNA: TGTGCCAGCAGCCTACAGGGGGATCAGCCCCAGCATTTT
size: NA; D: NA; J: TRBJ2-3; V: TRBV5-6; CDR3: CASSLVGERTDTQYF; DNA: TGTGCCAGCAGCTTGGTCGGGGAGCGCACAGATACGCAGTATTTT
size: few; D: TRBD1; J: TRBJ1-1; V: TRBV6-5; CDR3: CASSFISTGAAFF; DNA: TGTGCCAGCAGTTTCATTTCGACAGGGGCTGCTTTCTTT
size: NA; D: TRBD1; J: TRBJ2-7; V: TRBV6-4; CDR3: CASRRAGTAAYEQYF; DNA: TGTGCCAGCAGGAGAGCCGGGACAGCAGCCTACGAGCAGTACTTC
size: few; D: TRBD1; J: TRBJ2-3; V: TRBV6-5; CDR3: CASSPTGAIVDTQYF; DNA: TGTGCCAGCAGTCCGACAGGGGCGATTGTGGATACGCAGTATTTT
size: NA; D: TRBD2; J: TRBJ2-7; V: TRBV18; CDR3: CASSRIGLADSSYEQYF; DNA: TGTGCCAGCTCACGGATCGGACTAGCGGATAGCTCCTACGAGCAGTACTTC
size: NA; D: NA; J: TRBJ2-2; V: TRBV5-8; CDR3: CASESVRAGELFF; DNA: TGTGCCAGCGAGAGCGTAAGGGCCGGGGAGCTGTTTTTT
size: NA; D: TRBD2; J: TRBJ2-1; V: TRBV6-6; CDR3: CASSRSGGPNEQFF; DNA: TGTGCCAGCAGTAGATCGGGAGGTCCAAATGAGCAGTTCTTC
size: medium-sized; D: NA; J: TRBJ2-7; V: TRBV6-1; CDR3: CASSEEVASSYEQYF; DNA: TGTGCCAGCAGTGAAGAGGTTGCTAGCTCCTACGAGCAGTACTTC
size: few; D: NA; J: TRBJ2-1; V: TRBV28; CDR3: CASSSGQNEQFF; DNA: TGTGCCAGCAGTTCTGGACAGAATGAGCAGTTCTTC